This entry describes one T cell receptor (beta chain). Data came from immunoSEQ multiplex PCR; TCRdb stores just in-frame clones and leaves some out. The profile shows 25,000 to 30,000 clones, under 90% of them singletons. This entry is derived from a study of preoperative IRX-2 immunotherapy in early breast cancer. Stated treatment: preoperative locoregional IRX-2 cytokine immunotherapy. Patients received preoperative, locoregional IRX-2 cytokine immunotherapy in a phase Ib study. Germline CDR1 reads SGHNT; CDR2 reads YENEEA. The CDR3 covers 15 residues. The V and J ends lost 3 bases and 4 bases, in that order; junction bases with no gene match: 7.

Sample collection occurred from a patient treated with IRX-2 immunotherapy. The chain has TRBV11-3 and TRBJ2-3, with 7 bases aligning to TRBD2. This receptor was identified in a human donor with breast cancer. DNA for the CDR3: TGTGCCAGCAGCTTCCAGACTAGCTCCGCAGATACGCAGTATTTT. Its translation: CASSFQTSSADTQYF.